This T cell receptor beta chain was profiled in a study of blood T cell repertoires in COVID-19. Trimming removed 0 bases from V and 6 bases from J, with 12 bases in between. The germline gives CDR1 LGHNA, CDR2 YNFKEQ. CDR3 length: 15 residues. The protocol was immunoSEQ multiplex PCR, while the TCRdb copy is restricted to in-frame clones and leaves out a portion. This sample carries about 220,000 clones, 80% of them seen once, and the ten largest clones take 9.5% to 15%. Specimen: peripheral blood. The sequence derives from a human donor in a cohort sampled during active COVID-19. The V gene is TRBV4-2, the J gene TRBJ2-1; perhaps TRBD2 as D (6 bases). CDR3 nucleotides: TGTGCCAGCAGCCAAGATACGAGACTAGGCAATGAGCAGTTCTTC. It yields the protein CASSQDTRLGNEQFF.